The 14 T cell receptor beta chains reported below all come from one sample, sequenced in a study of blood T cells in healthy people across ages (dated by TCRdb to about 2015). The library was prepared using 5' RACE. For sequencing, an Illumina HiSeq 2500 was employed. A second roughly 7 to 11 cycle PCR used a sample-barcoded 5' primer and a J-beta primer mix. The public reads were reprocessed in TCRdb via fastp at Q25 and MiXCR, keeping in-frame beta chains. Rows with a matching CDR3 protein are joined into one entry that keeps the most common DNA and genes. The sample includes over a million distinct CDR3 sequences, with more than 35% observed a single time. The ten biggest clones cover 18% of the sample. Material: blood. Every receptor here comes from a woman aged 55-69 years in good health.

This clonotype came up a few times. The rearrangement joins TRBV7-9 to TRBJ2-3; D may be TRBD1 (5 bases). V was cut by 5 bases and J by 7 bases, with 22 bases left in between. Germline values: CDR1 SEHNR, CDR2 FQNEAQ (reference sequence). The CDR3 spans 16 residues. The CDR3 sequence: CASSELLGARVNTQYF. The CDR3 coding sequence is TGTGCCAGCAGCGAATTGTTGGGCGCCAGGGTAAATACGCAGTATTTT.

The rearrangement joins TRBV20-1 to TRBJ2-7, with 8 bases fitting TRBD2. The CDR3 has 14 residues. CDR1 and CDR2 (germline): DFQATT, SNEGSKA (reference sequence). V lost 1 base, J lost 3 bases, and 5 bases stayed unmatched. The CDR3 DNA reads as TGCAGTGCTAGAGTCCTCACTAGCGGCTACGAGCAGTACTTC. Translated, it gives CSARVLTSGYEQYF.

A few counts support this clonotype. The CDR3 DNA is TGCAGCGTTGACAGACAGAACAATGAGCAGTACTTC. Protein product: CSVDRQNNEQYF. The chain uses TRBV29-1 and TRBJ2-5, with D possibly matching TRBD1 (5 bases). This CDR3 is built from 12 residues. CDR1 and CDR2 from the germline V gene are SQVTM and ANQGSEA. The ends were cut back, 3 bases at V and 11 bases at J, with 16 bases in the middle.

The chain couples TRBV27 to TRBJ2-3; a weak D match, TRBD2 (5 bases). Trimming cost V 7 bases and J 7 bases, with 15 bases left between them. This CDR3 is built from 13 residues. Germline CDR1 reads MNHEY; CDR2 reads SMNVEV (reference sequence). The CDR3 here is CASNPSIANTQYF. CDR3 DNA: TGTGCCAGCAATCCTAGCATAGCAAATACGCAGTATTTT.

The chain links TRBV19 to TRBJ2-1; D not resolved. The CDR3 consists of 14 residues. V was cut by 9 bases and J by 5 bases, with 17 bases left in between. Germline V gene data show CDR1 as LNHDA and CDR2 as SQIVND (reference sequence). The CDR3 reads CASPRMKLHNEQFF. The CDR3 nucleotides are TGTGCCAGCCCAAGAATGAAACTTCACAATGAGCAGTTCTTC.

V gene TRBV5-4 combines with J gene TRBJ2-1, with TRBD2 as a possible D gene (6 bases). CDR3 length: 13 amino acids. V lost 0 bases, J lost 8 bases, and 9 bases lay in between. Germline CDR1 and CDR2: SGHNT and YYREEE (reference sequence). The CDR3 is CASSLAGVDEQFF. The DNA of the CDR3 is TGTGCCAGCAGCTTGGCGGGGGTGGATGAGCAGTTCTTC.

This clonotype turned up a few times. The CDR3 loop reads CASSQGHGGGPFETQYF. CDR3 DNA sequence: TGCGCCAGCAGCCAAGGTCATGGGGGAGGGCCGTTCGAGACCCAGTACTTC. V is TRBV4-1 and J is TRBJ2-7, with 7 positions matching TRBD2. With the DNA end fitting TRBJ2-5 better, the J assignment may be wrong. From germline, CDR1 is MGHRA and CDR2 YSYEKL. The CDR3 has 17 residues.

V gene TRBV9 combines with J gene TRBJ2-3, with TRBD2 matching over 15 bases. Germline CDR1 and CDR2: SGDLS and YYNGEE. This CDR3 contains 19 residues. Trimming at V came to 1 base and at J to 6 bases, leaving 12 bases not matched to a gene. In DNA form, the CDR3 reads TGTGCCAGCAGCGTAACCCCTGGGACTAGCGGGAGGAAGGGGGATACGCAGTATTTT. Its translation: CASSVTPGTSGRKGDTQYF. Together with reference TRBV9 and TRBJ2-3, the CDR3 gives the full variable domain: DSGVTQTPKHLITATGQRVTLRCSPRSGDLSVYWYQQSLDQGLQFLIQYYNGEERAKGNILERFSAQQFPDLHSELNLSSLELGDSALYFCASSVTPGTSGRKGDTQYFGPGTRLTVL.

The chain joins TRBV5-1 to TRBJ1-1; TRBD1 aligns across 7 bases. This CDR3 is 16 amino acids long. Trimming cost V 4 bases and J 2 bases; bases outside gene matches: 11. Germline V lookup: CDR1 SGHRS, CDR2 YFSETQ. CDR3 DNA: TGCGCCAGCAGCACCCAGGGGGGGGGCGTAAACACTGAAGCTTTCTTT. Protein sequence: CASSTQGGGVNTEAFF.

The chain joins TRBV5-1 to TRBJ2-3; a weak D match, TRBD2 (5 bases). CDR1 and CDR2 (germline): SGHRS, YFSETQ. The CDR3 loop spans 14 amino acids. Trimming removed 2 bases at V and 6 bases at J, with 13 bases between. In DNA, the CDR3 is TGCGCCAGCAGCTTTCTCGACGGGGAGGATACGCAGTATTTT. Translated, it gives CASSFLDGEDTQYF.

The J gene is TRBJ1-2, the V gene TRBV5-1; 8 bases fit TRBD1. The V gene end was trimmed by 4 bases and the J gene end by 6 bases; junction bases not matched to a gene: 14. Germline values: CDR1 SGHRS, CDR2 YFSETQ. The CDR3 contains 16 residues. The DNA of the CDR3 is TGCGCCAGCAGCCCGGCCCAGAGGACAGGGTTGAATGGCTACACCTTC. Translation: CASSPAQRTGLNGYTF.

The chain combines TRBV3-1 with TRBJ1-6; 7 nucleotides agree with TRBD1. The V gene's germline CDR1 is LGHDT and CDR2 YNNKEL (reference sequence). CDR3 size: 15 residues. V lost 1 base to trimming and J lost 12 bases; unmatched junction nucleotides: 9. The CDR3 reads CASSQVSGTAGPLHF. As DNA, the CDR3 is TGTGCCAGCAGCCAAGTCTCCGGGACAGCCGGACCCCTCCACTTT.

The DNA for the CDR3 is TGTGCCAGCAGTTTAGGGGACAGGGATGGTCAGCCCCAGCATTTT. It is translated as CASSLGDRDGQPQHF. V and J are TRBV12-3 or TRBV12-4 and TRBJ1-5, with TRBD1 matching 9 bases. The CDR3 has 15 amino acids. V trimming: 1 base; J trimming: 6 bases; junction bases outside the gene matches: 4.

This clonotype has just a few counts. The chain has TRBV18 and TRBJ2-1; TRBD1 aligns across 9 bases. J was trimmed by 6 bases and V by 2 bases; bases with no gene match: 5. The CDR3 runs to 15 residues. Looked up from germline, CDR1 is KGHSH and CDR2 is LQKENI. Written as DNA, the CDR3 is TGTGCCAGCTCACCATGGGACAGGGAGACCAATGAGCAGTTCTTC. This sequence encodes CASSPWDRETNEQFF. Looking up the rest from reference TRBV18 and TRBJ2-1 gives the full variable domain: NAGVMQNPRHLVRRRGQEARLRCSPMKGHSHVYWYRQLPEEGLKFMVYLQKENIIDESGMPKERFSAEFPKEGPSILRIQQVVRGDSAAYFCASSPWDRETNEQFFGPGTRLTVL.